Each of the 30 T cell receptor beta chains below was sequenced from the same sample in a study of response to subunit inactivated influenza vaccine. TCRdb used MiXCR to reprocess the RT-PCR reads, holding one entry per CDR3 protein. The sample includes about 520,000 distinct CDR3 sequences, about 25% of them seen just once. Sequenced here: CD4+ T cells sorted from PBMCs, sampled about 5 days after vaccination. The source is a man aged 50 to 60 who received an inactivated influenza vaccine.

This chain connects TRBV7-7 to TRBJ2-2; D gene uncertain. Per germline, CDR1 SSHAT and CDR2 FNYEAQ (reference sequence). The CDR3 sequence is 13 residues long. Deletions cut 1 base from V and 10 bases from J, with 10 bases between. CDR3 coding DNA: TGTGCCAGCAGCTTAGTAGGGAACGCGGAGCTGTTTTTT. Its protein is CASSLVGNAELFF.

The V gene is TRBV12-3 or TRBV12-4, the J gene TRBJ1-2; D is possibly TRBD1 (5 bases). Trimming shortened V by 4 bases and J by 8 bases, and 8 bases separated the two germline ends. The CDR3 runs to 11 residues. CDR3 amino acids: CASSYRQGYTF. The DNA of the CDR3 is TGTGCCAGCAGTTACCGACAGGGCTACACCTTC.

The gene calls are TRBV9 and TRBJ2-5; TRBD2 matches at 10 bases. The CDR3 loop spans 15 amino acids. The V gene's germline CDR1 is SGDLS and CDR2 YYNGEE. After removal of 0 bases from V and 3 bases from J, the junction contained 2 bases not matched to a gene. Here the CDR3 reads CASSVVGTSEETQYF. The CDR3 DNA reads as TGTGCCAGCAGCGTAGTTGGGACTAGCGAAGAGACCCAGTACTTC.

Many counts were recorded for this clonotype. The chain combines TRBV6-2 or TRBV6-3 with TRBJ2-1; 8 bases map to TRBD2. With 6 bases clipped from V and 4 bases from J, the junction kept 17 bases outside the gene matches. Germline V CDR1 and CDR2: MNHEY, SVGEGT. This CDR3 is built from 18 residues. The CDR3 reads CASSNDGTGGRAYNEQFF. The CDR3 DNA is TGTGCCAGCAGCAATGATGGTACGGGGGGGCGTGCTTACAATGAGCAGTTCTTC.

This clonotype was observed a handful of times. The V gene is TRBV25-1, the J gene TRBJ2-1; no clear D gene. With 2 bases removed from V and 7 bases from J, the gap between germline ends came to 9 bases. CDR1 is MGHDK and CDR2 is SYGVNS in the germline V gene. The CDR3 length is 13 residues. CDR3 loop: CASSEVNGNEQFF. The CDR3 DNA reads TGTGCCAGCAGTGAAGTGAATGGGAATGAGCAGTTCTTC.

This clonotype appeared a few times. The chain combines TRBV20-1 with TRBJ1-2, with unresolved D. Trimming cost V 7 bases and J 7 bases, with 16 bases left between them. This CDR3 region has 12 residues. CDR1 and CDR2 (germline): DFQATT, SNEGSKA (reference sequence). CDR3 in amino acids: CSERTRASGYTF. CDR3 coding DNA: TGCAGTGAAAGGACCCGTGCCTCTGGCTACACCTTC.

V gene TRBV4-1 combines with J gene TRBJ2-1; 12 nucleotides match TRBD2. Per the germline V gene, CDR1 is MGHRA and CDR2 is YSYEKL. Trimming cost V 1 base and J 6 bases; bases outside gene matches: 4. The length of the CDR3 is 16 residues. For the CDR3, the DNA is TGCGCCAGCAGCCAAGTTCTAGCGGGGGGGCTCAATGAGCAGTTCTTC. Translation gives CASSQVLAGGLNEQFF.

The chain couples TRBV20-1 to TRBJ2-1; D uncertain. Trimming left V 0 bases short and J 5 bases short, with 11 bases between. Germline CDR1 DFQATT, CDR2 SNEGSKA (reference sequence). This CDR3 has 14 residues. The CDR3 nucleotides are TGCAGTGCTAGAGAGTTAGCCATAAACAATGAGCAGTTCTTC. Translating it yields CSARELAINNEQFF.

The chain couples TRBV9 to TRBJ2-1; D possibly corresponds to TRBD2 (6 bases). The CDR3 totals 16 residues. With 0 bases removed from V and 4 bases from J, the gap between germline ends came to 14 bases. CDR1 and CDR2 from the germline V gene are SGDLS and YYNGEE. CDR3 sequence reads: CASSVALVGGYNEQFF. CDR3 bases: TGTGCCAGCAGCGTAGCCCTGGTAGGAGGGTACAATGAGCAGTTCTTC.

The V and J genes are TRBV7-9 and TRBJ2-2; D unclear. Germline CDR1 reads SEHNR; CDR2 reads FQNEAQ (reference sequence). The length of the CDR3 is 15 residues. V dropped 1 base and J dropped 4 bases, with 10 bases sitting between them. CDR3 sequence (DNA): TGTGCCAGCAGCTTAGAGGGTGGTGTCACCGGGGAGCTGTTTTTT. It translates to CASSLEGGVTGELFF.

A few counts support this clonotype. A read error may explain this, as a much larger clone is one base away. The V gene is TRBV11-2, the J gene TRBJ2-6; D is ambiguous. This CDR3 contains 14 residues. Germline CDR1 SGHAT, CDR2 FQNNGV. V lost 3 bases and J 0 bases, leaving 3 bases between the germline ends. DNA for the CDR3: TGTGCCAGCAGCTTCAGCTCTGGGGCCAACGTCCTGACTTTC. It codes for CASSFSSGANVLTF.

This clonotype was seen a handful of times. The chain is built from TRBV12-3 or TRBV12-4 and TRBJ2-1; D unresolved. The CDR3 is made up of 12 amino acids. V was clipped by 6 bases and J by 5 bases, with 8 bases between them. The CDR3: CASSQPNNEQFF. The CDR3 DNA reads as TGTGCCAGCAGCCAACCTAACAATGAGCAGTTCTTC.

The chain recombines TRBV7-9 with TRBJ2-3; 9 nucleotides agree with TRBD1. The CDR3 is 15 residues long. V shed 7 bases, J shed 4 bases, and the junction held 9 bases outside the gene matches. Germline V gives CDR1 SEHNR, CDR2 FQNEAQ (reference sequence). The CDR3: CASIDTGGAADTQYF. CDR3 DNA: TGTGCCAGCATCGACACAGGGGGCGCGGCAGATACGCAGTATTTT.

CDR3: CASSLDPSPLHF. The CDR3 DNA follows: TGTGCCAGCAGCTTAGACCCCTCACCCCTCCACTTT. The genes are TRBV7-2 and TRBJ1-6; D gene unclear. V shed 1 base and J shed 10 bases, with 5 bases lying between them. CDR1 is SGHTA, CDR2 FQGNSA, per germline. This CDR3 contains 12 residues.

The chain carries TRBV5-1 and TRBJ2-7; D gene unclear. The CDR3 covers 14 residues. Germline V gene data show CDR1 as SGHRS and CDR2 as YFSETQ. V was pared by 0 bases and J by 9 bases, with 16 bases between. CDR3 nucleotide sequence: TGCGCCAGCAGCTTGGATACAGTCCCCTATGGGCAGTACTTC. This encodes CASSLDTVPYGQYF.

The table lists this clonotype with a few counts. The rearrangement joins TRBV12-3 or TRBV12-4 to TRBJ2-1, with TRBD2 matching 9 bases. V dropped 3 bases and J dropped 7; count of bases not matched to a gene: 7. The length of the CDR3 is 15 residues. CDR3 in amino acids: CASSLREGPVNEQFF. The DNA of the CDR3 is TGTGCCAGCAGTTTGCGGGAGGGCCCTGTTAATGAGCAGTTCTTC.

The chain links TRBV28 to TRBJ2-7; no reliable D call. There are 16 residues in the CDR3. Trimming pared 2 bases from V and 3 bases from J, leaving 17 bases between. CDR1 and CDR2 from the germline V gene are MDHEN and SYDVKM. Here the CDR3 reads CASSLGLLVKNYEQYF. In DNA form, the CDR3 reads TGTGCCAGCAGTTTAGGTCTCCTAGTAAAAAACTACGAGCAGTACTTC. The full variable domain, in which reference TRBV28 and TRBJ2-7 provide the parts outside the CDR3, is DVKVTQSSRYLVKRTGEKVFLECVQDMDHENMFWYRQDPGLGLRLIYFSYDVKMKEKGDIPEGYSVSREKKERFSLILESASTNQTSMYLCASSLGLLVKNYEQYFGPGTRLTVT.

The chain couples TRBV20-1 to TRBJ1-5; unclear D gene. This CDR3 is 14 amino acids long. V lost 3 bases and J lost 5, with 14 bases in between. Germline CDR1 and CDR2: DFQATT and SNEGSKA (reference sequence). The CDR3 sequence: CSARGVLADQPQHF. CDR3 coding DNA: TGCAGTGCTAGGGGTGTTCTAGCCGATCAGCCCCAGCATTTT.

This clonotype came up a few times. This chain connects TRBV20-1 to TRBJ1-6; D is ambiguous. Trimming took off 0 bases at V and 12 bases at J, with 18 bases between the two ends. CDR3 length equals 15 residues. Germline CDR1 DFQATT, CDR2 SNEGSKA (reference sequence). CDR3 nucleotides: TGCAGTGCTAGAGAGCCCGATCGGAATAAAGGACCCCTCCACTTT. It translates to CSAREPDRNKGPLHF.

DNA for the CDR3: TGTGCCAGCAGCTTAGTTGGGGTAGCGGAGACCTACAATGAGCAGTTCTTC. This encodes CASSLVGVAETYNEQFF. This rearrangement joins TRBV7-2 to TRBJ2-1; TRBD2 might be the D (6 bases). The CDR3 is 17 amino acids. Germline V gene data show CDR1 as SGHTA and CDR2 as FQGNSA. V was shortened by 1 base and J by 2 bases, with 15 bases between the two germline ends.

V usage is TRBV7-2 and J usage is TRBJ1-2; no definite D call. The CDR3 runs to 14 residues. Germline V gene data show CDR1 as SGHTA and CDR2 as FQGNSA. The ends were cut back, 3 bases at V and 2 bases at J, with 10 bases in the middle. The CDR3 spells CASSFVGSNYGYTF. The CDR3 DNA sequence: TGTGCCAGCAGCTTCGTTGGGTCGAACTATGGCTACACCTTC. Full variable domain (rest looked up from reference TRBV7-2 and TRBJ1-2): GAGVSQSPSNKVTEKGKDVELRCDPISGHTALYWYRQSLGQGLEFLIYFQGNSAPDKSGLPSDRFSAERTGGSVSTLTIQRTQQEDSAVYLCASSFVGSNYGYTFGSGTRLTVV.

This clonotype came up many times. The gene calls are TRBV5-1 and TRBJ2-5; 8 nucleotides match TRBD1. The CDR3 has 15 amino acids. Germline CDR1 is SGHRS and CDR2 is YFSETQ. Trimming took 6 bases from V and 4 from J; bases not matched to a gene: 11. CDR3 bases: TGCGCCAGCAAACCTATGACAGGGGTGGCAGAGACCCAGTACTTC. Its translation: CASKPMTGVAETQYF.

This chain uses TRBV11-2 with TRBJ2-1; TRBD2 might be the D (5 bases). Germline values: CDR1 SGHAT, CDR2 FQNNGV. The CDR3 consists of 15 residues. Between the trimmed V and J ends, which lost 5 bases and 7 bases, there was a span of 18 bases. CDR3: CASSPLAPLANEQFF. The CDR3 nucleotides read TGTGCCAGCAGCCCACTTGCACCCCTAGCAAATGAGCAGTTCTTC.

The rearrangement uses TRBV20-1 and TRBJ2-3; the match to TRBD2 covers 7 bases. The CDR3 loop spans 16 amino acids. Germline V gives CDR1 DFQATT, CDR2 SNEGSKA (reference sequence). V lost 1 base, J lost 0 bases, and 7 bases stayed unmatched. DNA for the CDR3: TGCAGTGCTAGAGGTTCTTCTAGCGGTAGCACAGATACGCAGTATTTT. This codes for CSARGSSSGSTDTQYF.

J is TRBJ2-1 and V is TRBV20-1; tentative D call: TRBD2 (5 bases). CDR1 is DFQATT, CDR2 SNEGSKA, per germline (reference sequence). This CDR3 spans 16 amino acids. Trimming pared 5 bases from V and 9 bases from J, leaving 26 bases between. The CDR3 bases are TGCAGTGCTCTTTTATCTGGGGTAGCGAGAGTGGCTGAGCAGTTCTTC. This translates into CSALLSGVARVAEQFF.

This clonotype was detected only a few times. CDR3 sequence: CASSPGGTNEKLFF. The CDR3 bases are TGCGCCAGCAGCCCCGGAGGAACTAATGAAAAACTGTTTTTT. The rearrangement links TRBV5-1 to TRBJ1-4; D unresolved. Trimming removed 4 bases from V and 1 base from J, with 8 bases in between. Germline assignment: CDR1 SGHRS and CDR2 YFSETQ. The CDR3 totals 14 residues.

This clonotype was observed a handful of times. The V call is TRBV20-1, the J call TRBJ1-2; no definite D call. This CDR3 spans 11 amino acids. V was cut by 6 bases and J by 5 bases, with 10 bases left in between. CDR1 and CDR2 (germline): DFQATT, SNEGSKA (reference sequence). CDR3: CSATGTYGYTF. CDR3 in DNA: TGCAGTGCCACCGGTACTTATGGCTACACCTTC.

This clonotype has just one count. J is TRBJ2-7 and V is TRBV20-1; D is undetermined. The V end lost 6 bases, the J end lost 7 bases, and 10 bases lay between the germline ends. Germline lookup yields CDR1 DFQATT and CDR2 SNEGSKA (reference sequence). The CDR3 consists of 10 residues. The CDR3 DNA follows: TGCAGTGCACCGCTCGAAGAGCAGTACTTC. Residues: CSAPLEEQYF.

CDR3: CASLILAGGHEQFF. CDR3 nucleotides: TGTGCCAGCCTAATTCTAGCGGGAGGTCATGAGCAGTTCTTC. This chain uses TRBV7-2 with TRBJ2-1; TRBD2 agrees at 11 bases. V lost 8 bases, J lost 8 bases, and 8 bases stayed unmatched. CDR1 and CDR2 from the germline V gene are SGHTA and FQGNSA. This CDR3 comprises 14 residues.

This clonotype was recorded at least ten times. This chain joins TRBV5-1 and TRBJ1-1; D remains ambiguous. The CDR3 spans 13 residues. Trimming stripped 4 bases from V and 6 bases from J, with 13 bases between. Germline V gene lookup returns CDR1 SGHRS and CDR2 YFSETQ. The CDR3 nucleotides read TGCGCCAGCAGCCTGGGGTCCCCCCCTGAAGCTTTCTTT. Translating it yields CASSLGSPPEAFF.